Sequencing of this TCR beta chain was carried out in a study of shared clonotypes between healthy human individuals (dated by TCRdb to 2018 to 2021). About the investigation overall: The cohort included three men and a couple of women between 18 and 49 years of age. Per donor, three plates each were used for CD4 naive and CD4 memory, two for CD8 naive, and one for CD8 memory. The study deeply sequenced blood TCR repertoires of about 5 healthy adults to estimate repertoire size and the extent of clonotype sharing between individuals. Leukapheresis yielded between about 0.85 and 9 billion PBMCs per donor. To increase sequencing depth and limit assay-specific biases, different laboratories used diverse techniques to prepare libraries and sequence TCR repertoires. What the study reported, not specific to this receptor: Higher generation probabilities were observed for clonotypes shared by all four sorted-subset donors than for non-shared clonotypes. Sampling was limited to blood, and TCR repertoires in tissue likely differ from TCR repertoires in blood. The small number of donors limited the genetic and exposure-history diversity represented. Incomplete sequencing was indicated by rarefaction of sorted-subset datasets, despite the large sequencing depth. Roughly 5.2% of naive CD4, around 4% of naive CD8, 2.3% of memory CD4, and 0.4% of memory CD8 clonotypes were shared across a few donors. Pairwise subsampling indicated that sequencing depth was expected to affect the degree of clonotype sharing among donors. Naive subsets generally had larger estimated clonotype richness than memory subsets.

CDR1 and CDR2, per the germline V gene, are MNHEY and SVGAGI. V drops 4 bases and J drops 11 bases, leaving 11 bases in between. The CDR3 numbers 11 residues from cysteine through phenylalanine. CDR3 DNA is the only sequence kept; it has 33 bases, read in frame from the first base. Healthy HIV-negative adults with no recently reported acute infections or vaccinations were included as donors. Every donor was a Caucasian adult residing in Nashville, Tennessee, USA. CD4+ T cells were enriched by magnetic negative selection, after which naive cells were positively selected on CD45RA and the negative fraction was taken as the memory subset. After blood collection by leukapheresis, PBMCs were isolated using Ficoll-Histopaque density gradient centrifugation and then cryopreserved in the vapor phase of liquid nitrogen. Analytical flow cytometry was used to check the purity and quantity of each magnetically sorted T cell population. Genomic DNA was isolated from each sorted fraction and quantified by UV absorbance on a Nanodrop 2000c.

Using the deep immunoSEQ assay, TCR CDR3 regions were amplified from genomic DNA by multiplex PCR. Genomic DNA extracted from each cell subset was distributed evenly over all wells of several immunoSEQ 96-well plates, and each plate served as one replicate. Each replicate PCR for sorted subsets received roughly 0.2 ug genomic DNA, equal to roughly 33,000 T cell genomes. Purified libraries were quantified with a Qubit 3.0 fluorometer, sized on a Bioanalyzer 2100, and re-quantified with the KAPA Library Quantification kit. Every immunoSEQ 96-well plate was sequenced on a dedicated single-read 150-cycle Illumina NextSeq 550 flow cell. Processing in the source paper ran as follows. Because the immunoSEQ output included only junctional sequences and no quality scores, the filtering could not be the same as the filtering used for full-length reads. Sequences were annotated with PyIR, a Python wrapper for IgBLAST v1.9, and V/J genes and CDR3 were assigned using IMGT germline references. Reads were filtered out if the reads had weak V/J assignments (E-value above 1e-6), no CDR3, stop codons, out-of-frame junctions, or ambiguous translated residues. V3J clonotypes were defined by identical inferred V gene, J gene, and CDR3 amino acid sequence. The percentage overlap between two repertoires was calculated by dividing the number of shared unique clonotypes by the size of the smaller repertoire. RTK rarefaction, the Chao1 estimator, and Recon v2.1 estimates of unobserved clonotypes were used to assess repertoire richness. For all TCRbeta clonotypes obtained by the gDNA method from a few donors, generation probabilities were computed with OLGA. TCRdb re-hosts the immuneACCESS table, in-frame sequences only. Its copies lack some clones; in the studies checked, an unresolved V gene accounts for under half of them, and the cause for the rest is not known. V, J and clone size are taken as reported in that table, and D and trimming were inferred from the DNA itself. The sample table lists 600,000 to 800,000 clones, 55% to 75% of them with a count of one. The top ten hold approximately 1.8% of the sample.

Regarding this clone: Its antigen is unknown. Base qualities are not at hand, and no much larger clone is one base apart.

The sequence derives from a woman in her 30s in good health. Sequencing was carried out using memory CD4+ T cells sorted from blood. The sample's cell subset or site label, in plain terms: CD45RA-negative fraction. The V and J genes are TRBV6-5 and TRBJ1-1; tentative D gene TRBD1, with 5 bases matching. The DNA sequence reads TGTGCCAGCAGTTCAGGGATGGAGGCTTTCTTT. It translates as CASSSGMEAFF.